The entry below gives a single T cell receptor (beta chain) sequence along with its context. In its sample, this clone was seen once. Its antigen is not yet known. The sample holds no much larger clone one base away, and base qualities are not on file. The CDR3 has 12 amino acids, counting the end cysteine and phenylalanine. Only the CDR3 DNA is retained, 36 bases long and in frame from the first base. Here V drops 10 bases and J drops 14 bases, and the junction holds 7 bases not matched to any gene. The immunoSEQ Assay, a bias-controlled multiplex PCR, was used to amplify TCRbeta CDR3 regions from genomic DNA. Concerning the study's data processing: Nucleated cell counts per sample were estimated from amplification of reference gene primers within the assay. To quantify the absolute abundance of each unique TCRbeta CDR3 rearrangement, sequence reads were collapsed and filtered. For each sample, productive Simpson clonality was calculated as the square root of Simpson's diversity index over productive rearrangements. Not all clones reach the TCRdb copy of this immuneACCESS table, which keeps in-frame sequences only. Checked studies attribute under half of the gap to unresolved V genes and leave the rest unexplained. V and J calls and clone size are given by that table; D and trimming were obtained from the DNA. This sample is represented by 7,000 to 10,000 clones; about 90% of them were singletons. Together, the top ten hold 5.5% to 7% of the sample.

Collaborating institutions collected whole blood in K2EDTA tubes following their own protocols. For TCRbeta analysis, collaborators shipped samples in one of three forms: frozen whole blood, isolated PBMCs, or DNA extracted from either of those sample types. The data stem from a study of blood T cell repertoires in COVID-19 (dated by TCRdb to the early 2020s). General notes on the study: Collaborator samples came from the United States, Italy and Spain and covered acute and convalescent phases of COVID-19. Deeply sampled blood TCRbeta repertoires from subjects exposed to, actively infected with, or recovered from COVID-19 were included in the dataset. The prospective study material was composed of cDNA or gDNA derived from T cells, B-cell-depleted T cells, or PBMCs. The sample metadata nearly always contained a de-identified subject ID, COVID-19 status, age in years and sex. The repertoires were made available in a free public database intended to serve as a resource for research on the immune response to SARS-CoV-2. Where HLA class I and class II types were available, the types were taken from metadata supplied by the sample provider, not from assay-based typing. Samples were obtained from the ongoing ImmuneRACE study (first 160 participants) and from 1,254 subjects provided by 6 global collaborators.

The paper as a whole reports these results and caveats: The quantity of clinical and demographic metadata differed by source and by participant and was supplied without curation.

This sequence was found in a woman between 50 and 59 years old with active or convalescent COVID-19. Recombination joined TRBV23-1 with TRBJ1-6, with TRBD1 matching 11 junction bases. TRBV23-1 is classed as an ORF, of uncertain function. What was sequenced was peripheral blood. The CDR3 loop reads CANPRDRGALHF. At the DNA level, the sequence is TGCGCCAACCCCCGGGACAGGGGGGCCCTCCACTTT.